The rows below give T cell receptor beta chains drawn from one sample of a study of cytomegalovirus exposure and HLA in healthy donors. Measured with immunoSEQ multiplex PCR; TCRdb has only the in-frame clones, and not every one. The table records some 60,000 clones, around 81% of them present only once. Material: PBMCs. These receptors were obtained from a male donor in good health and CMV-seronegative. Each CDR3 is given with its conserved first and last residue. Fields, in order: V gene, clone size, D gene, J gene, CDR3 protein, CDR3 DNA. The D gene is left open where the match is weak. Some rows mark clone size as missing; the rest say once, few, many or name a class of expanded clone.

v_gene: TRBV6-5; abundance: NA; d_gene: NA; j_gene: TRBJ2-7; CDR3aa: CASSSLAPYEQYF; CDR3nt: TGTGCCAGCAGTAGCCTAGCGCCCTACGAGCAGTACTTC
v_gene: TRBV11-2; abundance: NA; d_gene: NA; j_gene: TRBJ1-1; CDR3aa: CASSFTGNTEAFF; CDR3nt: TGTGCCAGCAGCTTCACGGGGAACACTGAAGCTTTCTTT
v_gene: TRBV18; abundance: NA; d_gene: NA; j_gene: TRBJ2-3; CDR3aa: CASSPPASTDTQYF; CDR3nt: TGTGCCAGCTCACCACCGGCTAGCACAGATACGCAGTATTTT
v_gene: TRBV5-4; abundance: NA; d_gene: NA; j_gene: TRBJ1-2; CDR3aa: CASSGTRWTASNYGYTF; CDR3nt: TGTGCCAGCAGCGGAACTCGATGGACAGCTTCTAACTATGGCTACACCTTC
v_gene: TRBV18; abundance: NA; d_gene: NA; j_gene: TRBJ1-1; CDR3aa: CASSPSGNTEAFF; CDR3nt: TGTGCCAGCTCACCGTCCGGGAACACTGAAGCTTTCTTT
v_gene: TRBV6-4; abundance: few; d_gene: NA; j_gene: TRBJ1-2; CDR3aa: CASSDDGVEGYTF; CDR3nt: TGTGCCAGCAGTGACGACGGAGTTGAAGGCTACACCTTC
v_gene: TRBV5-6; abundance: NA; d_gene: NA; j_gene: TRBJ1-1; CDR3aa: CASSLRGGWTEAFF; CDR3nt: TGTGCCAGCAGCCTACGGGGGGGTTGGACTGAAGCTTTCTTT
v_gene: TRBV19; abundance: NA; d_gene: NA; j_gene: TRBJ1-2; CDR3aa: CASSIYREYGYTF; CDR3nt: TGTGCCAGTAGTATATACCGGGAGTATGGCTACACCTTC
v_gene: TRBV6-5; abundance: NA; d_gene: NA; j_gene: TRBJ1-2; CDR3aa: CASSYSAGKGNGYTF; CDR3nt: TGTGCCAGCAGTTACTCGGCAGGGAAGGGGAATGGCTACACCTTC
v_gene: TRBV7-2; abundance: NA; d_gene: NA; j_gene: TRBJ2-2; CDR3aa: CASSLVRGGTRTGELFF; CDR3nt: TGTGCCAGCAGCTTGGTTAGGGGGGGAACAAGGACCGGGGAGCTGTTTTTT
v_gene: TRBV19; abundance: NA; d_gene: NA; j_gene: TRBJ1-2; CDR3aa: CASTHQGLYGYTF; CDR3nt: TGTGCCAGTACCCACCAGGGTCTCTATGGCTACACCTTC
v_gene: TRBV19; abundance: NA; d_gene: TRBD1; j_gene: TRBJ1-4; CDR3aa: CASSATTGINEKLFF; CDR3nt: TGTGCCAGTAGTGCGACGACAGGGATTAATGAAAAACTGTTTTTT
v_gene: TRBV7-7; abundance: NA; d_gene: TRBD2; j_gene: TRBJ2-3; CDR3aa: CASSQGIAGGPDTQYF; CDR3nt: TGTGCCAGCAGCCAAGGGATAGCGGGGGGCCCTGATACGCAGTATTTT
v_gene: TRBV5-1; abundance: NA; d_gene: NA; j_gene: TRBJ1-2; CDR3aa: CASSPGHLYGYTF; CDR3nt: TGCGCCAGCAGCCCCGGACACCTCTATGGCTACACCTTC
v_gene: TRBV9; abundance: NA; d_gene: NA; j_gene: TRBJ2-2; CDR3aa: CASSVGMGRNTGELFF; CDR3nt: TGTGCCAGCAGCGTAGGAATGGGCCGGAACACCGGGGAGCTGTTTTTT
v_gene: TRBV21-1; abundance: NA; d_gene: NA; j_gene: TRBJ2-4; CDR3aa: CASSLDSTSEAKNIQYF; CDR3nt: TGTGCCAGCAGCCTCGACAGTACGTCGGAAGCCAAAAACATTCAGTACTTC
v_gene: TRBV11-3; abundance: NA; d_gene: NA; j_gene: TRBJ2-3; CDR3aa: CASSLTRADTQYF; CDR3nt: TGTGCCAGCAGCCTGACTAGAGCAGATACGCAGTATTTT
v_gene: TRBV20-1; abundance: NA; d_gene: TRBD1; j_gene: TRBJ1-2; CDR3aa: CSARDRGRYTF; CDR3nt: TGCAGTGCCCGGGACAGGGGCCGCTACACCTTC
v_gene: TRBV7-3; abundance: once; d_gene: TRBD2; j_gene: TRBJ2-3; CDR3aa: CASSPRTSGFTDTQYF; CDR3nt: TGTGCCAGCAGCCCCCGGACTAGCGGGTTCACAGATACGCAGTATTTT
v_gene: TRBV4-3; abundance: few; d_gene: NA; j_gene: TRBJ1-6; CDR3aa: CASSQGHASSYNSPLHF; CDR3nt: TGCGCCAGCAGCCAAGGACATGCGAGCTCCTATAATTCACCCCTCCACTTT
v_gene: TRBV11-1; abundance: NA; d_gene: NA; j_gene: TRBJ2-1; CDR3aa: CASSLVSGPGRYDEQFF; CDR3nt: TGTGCCAGCAGCTTAGTATCTGGCCCGGGTAGGTACGATGAGCAGTTCTTC
v_gene: TRBV7-6; abundance: NA; d_gene: TRBD1; j_gene: TRBJ2-2; CDR3aa: CASSPQGKGGELFF; CDR3nt: TGTGCCAGCAGTCCACAGGGGAAGGGCGGGGAGCTGTTTTTT
v_gene: TRBV6-5; abundance: NA; d_gene: NA; j_gene: TRBJ1-1; CDR3aa: CASSRLWGQNTEAFF; CDR3nt: TGTGCCAGCAGCCGCCTTTGGGGACAGAACACTGAAGCTTTCTTT
v_gene: TRBV6-4; abundance: NA; d_gene: NA; j_gene: TRBJ2-3; CDR3aa: CASSRGGGATDTQYF; CDR3nt: TGTGCCAGCAGTAGGGGTGGGGGGGCGACAGATACGCAGTATTTT
v_gene: TRBV5-6; abundance: NA; d_gene: NA; j_gene: TRBJ2-7; CDR3aa: CASSLPGEGTSYEQYF; CDR3nt: TGTGCCAGCAGCTTGCCAGGGGAGGGGACAAGCTACGAGCAGTACTTC
v_gene: TRBV19; abundance: NA; d_gene: NA; j_gene: TRBJ1-4; CDR3aa: CASCSARDEEKLFF; CDR3nt: TGTGCCAGTTGTTCGGCCAGGGATGAAGAAAAACTGTTTTTT
v_gene: TRBV10-3; abundance: NA; d_gene: TRBD1; j_gene: TRBJ1-2; CDR3aa: CAISEFSPGGDGYTF; CDR3nt: TGTGCCATCAGTGAGTTTTCTCCAGGGGGCGATGGCTACACCTTC
v_gene: TRBV11-2; abundance: once; d_gene: NA; j_gene: TRBJ2-3; CDR3aa: CASSPVGGPDTQYF; CDR3nt: TGTGCCAGCAGCCCGGTGGGGGGGCCAGATACGCAGTATTTT